The present TCR beta chain was sequenced within a study of T cells in tuberculosis. This CDR3 is 14 amino acids long. Germline V gene lookup returns CDR1 SGHDT and CDR2 YYEEEE. V was shortened by 4 bases and J by 8 bases, with 15 bases between the two germline ends. The assay was immunoSEQ multiplex PCR, and TCRdb's table has in-frame clones only and misses some. The top ten clones hold 6% to 7.5% of a sample with 30,000 to 45,000 clones, 93% of them seen once. The clonotype was recovered from a donor between 10 and 35 years old with latent tuberculosis or without tuberculosis infection. V and J are TRBV5-6 and TRBJ1-4; D remains ambiguous. Sequences were obtained from PBMCs. CDR3 nucleotide sequence: TGTGCCAGCAGCCTCGGCCCGGGGAGCGAAAAACTGTTTTTT. It yields the protein CASSLGPGSEKLFF.